This T cell receptor (beta chain) is from a study of blood T cell repertoires in COVID-19. The table came from immunoSEQ multiplex PCR; TCRdb's copy has only in-frame clones and leaves some out. The table shows nearly 400,000 clones, with approximately 89% occurring only once. Between the trimmed V and J ends, which lost 5 bases and 3 bases, there was a span of 11 bases. This CDR3 region has 13 residues. CDR1 and CDR2 (germline): SGHTA, FQGTGA. The V and J genes are TRBV7-3 and TRBJ2-7; D may be TRBD2 (6 bases). Sequenced input: PBMCs or T cells enriched from blood (not recorded which). The origin of this receptor is a woman in her 30s who had recovered from COVID-19. In nucleotides, the CDR3 is TGTGCCAGCAGCAGTTCCGGGAGCTACGAGCAGTACTTC. Translated, it gives CASSSSGSYEQYF.